This T cell receptor (beta chain) was sequenced in a study of regulatory T cells in long-lasting Graves disease. Overall study: Over 5 years on antithyroid drugs plus positive TSH receptor antibodies marked Graves' disease as persistent.

The time point: persistent/refractory GD, antithyroid drugs over 5 years with positive TRAb. PBMC-derived RNA was used for the TCR library. Graves' disease diagnosis followed American Thyroid Association guidelines. J gave up 7 bases and V 6 bases, and 8 bases lay outside the gene matches. This CDR3 is 15 amino acids long. Germline-derived CDR1 and CDR2 are SGHDT and YYEEEE. This clonotype showed up just a few times. What it recognizes is unknown. The study, taken as a whole, reports: Persistent cases favored TRBV28, TRBJ1-2 and TRBJ2-5.

Library construction for TCR beta used iRepertoire HTBI primers and Arm-PCR of CDR3 regions. In the original processing: Analysis of the samples identified more than 60 TRBV and around 13 TRBJ segments. TCRdb re-called the multiplex PCR reads through MiXCR, storing one row per CDR3 protein. It is TCRdb's table, rather than the study itself, that gives the V and J calls and clone size. The table includes hundreds of thousands of distinct CDR3 sequences, 20% to 25% detected once. The receptor was isolated from a female donor with Graves disease. The sequencing used peripheral blood mononuclear cells (PBMCs), collected when the disease was refractory, from a patient treated with antithyroid drugs. The V and J genes are TRBV5-6 and TRBJ1-6; TRBD1 matches at 9 bases. The CDR3 DNA sequence: TGTGCCAGCACCTACGGGACAGGGTCAAATTCACCCCTCCACTTT. Residues: CASTYGTGSNSPLHF.